These T cell receptor beta chains were read from a single sample in a study of cytomegalovirus exposure and HLA in healthy donors. Sequencing used immunoSEQ multiplex PCR; TCRdb keeps in-frame clones, though not all of them. The sample lists 150,000 to 200,000 clones, roughly 82% occurring once. The specimen sequenced was PBMCs. The receptors were sampled from a man over 45 in good health and CMV-seropositive. Each CDR3 is given with its conserved first and last residue. A D gene is named only where the DNA matches it firmly. Clone size is not always given. Where it is, it says once, few, many or a class for expanded clones.

V	D	J	size	CDR3	DNA
TRBV7-8	TRBD2	TRBJ2-2	NA	CASSLAVSGRAPGELFF	TGTGCCAGCAGCTTAGCGGTTAGCGGGAGGGCCCCCGGGGAGCTGTTTTTT
TRBV2	TRBD1	TRBJ1-2	once	CASSDSNRGNGYTF	TGTGCCAGCAGTGATTCTAACAGGGGCAATGGCTACACCTTC
TRBV6-1	NA	TRBJ1-5	NA	CASSVGTKTNQPQHF	TGTGCCAGCAGTGTCGGGACTAAAACGAATCAGCCCCAGCATTTT
TRBV4-1	NA	TRBJ1-2	NA	CASSQVARSNYGYTF	TGCGCCAGCAGCCAAGTAGCGAGGTCCAACTATGGCTACACCTTC
TRBV5-1	NA	TRBJ1-1	NA	CASSFNSNTEAFF	TGCGCCAGCAGCTTTAATTCGAACACTGAAGCTTTCTTT
TRBV18	TRBD1	TRBJ2-7	NA	CASSPRTGGSYEQYF	TGTGCCAGCTCCCCGAGGACAGGAGGCTCCTACGAGCAGTACTTC
TRBV27	TRBD1	TRBJ1-4	NA	CASSLSPEKRTGGEKLFF	TGTGCCAGCAGTTTAAGCCCAGAGAAGAGGACAGGGGGCGAAAAACTGTTTTTT
TRBV5-6	TRBD2	TRBJ2-1	few	CASSPRTSGYNEQFF	TGTGCCAGCAGCCCTCGGACTAGCGGCTACAATGAGCAGTTCTTC
TRBV18	TRBD2	TRBJ2-5	NA	CASSPRGTSGGQETQYF	TGTGCCAGCTCACCAAGAGGGACTAGCGGGGGCCAAGAGACCCAGTACTTC
TRBV27	TRBD1	TRBJ1-1	NA	CASNRQGDYTEAFF	TGTGCCAGCAACCGACAGGGGGACTACACTGAAGCTTTCTTT
TRBV19	TRBD1	TRBJ1-2	NA	CASRKGTGFDGYTF	TGTGCCAGTAGGAAGGGGACAGGGTTCGATGGCTACACCTTC
TRBV19	TRBD2	TRBJ2-1	NA	CASSKKAGGSYNEQFF	TGTGCCAGTAGTAAAAAAGCGGGAGGCTCCTACAATGAGCAGTTCTTC
TRBV7-8	TRBD2	TRBJ2-1	NA	CASSFRSGKANNEQFF	TGTGCCAGCAGCTTTAGGAGCGGGAAAGCCAACAATGAGCAGTTCTTC
TRBV9	TRBD1	TRBJ1-1	NA	CASSETGSNTEAFF	TGTGCCAGCAGCGAGACAGGGTCTAACACTGAAGCTTTCTTT
TRBV19	TRBD1	TRBJ1-2	NA	CASTGTGTGGLGYTF	TGTGCCAGTACCGGCACCGGGACAGGGGGCCTTGGCTACACCTTC
TRBV7-6	TRBD2	TRBJ2-5	NA	CASRRETGHGETQYF	TGTGCCAGCAGGCGGGAGACGGGGCACGGAGAGACCCAGTACTTC
TRBV6-1	NA	TRBJ1-2	few	CASNTGIYGYTF	TGTGCCAGCAACACAGGGATCTATGGCTACACCTTC
TRBV19	TRBD1	TRBJ1-1	NA	CASSRGQLNTEAFF	TGTGCCAGTAGTAGGGGACAGTTGAACACTGAAGCTTTCTTT
TRBV19	TRBD1	TRBJ1-2	once	CASSMIGRGQVYGYTF	TGTGCCAGTAGTATGATCGGTAGGGGACAGGTCTATGGCTACACCTTC
TRBV18	TRBD1	TRBJ2-7	once	CASSPDRGGEQYF	TGTGCCAGCTCACCGGACAGGGGTGGCGAGCAGTACTTC
TRBV7-2	NA	TRBJ1-4	NA	CASSAQRGTNEKLFF	TGTGCCAGCAGCGCCCAGCGGGGGACTAATGAAAAACTGTTTTTT
TRBV2	NA	TRBJ2-3	NA	CASSSGTLSTDTQYF	TGTGCCAGCAGTTCCGGGACACTCAGCACAGATACGCAGTATTTT
TRBV18	NA	TRBJ2-5	NA	CASSPVSLNKKETQYF	TGTGCCAGCTCACCGGTCAGTTTAAACAAAAAAGAGACCCAGTACTTC
TRBV15	TRBD1	TRBJ1-2	NA	CATSISGTGNYGYTF	TGTGCCACCAGCATATCCGGGACAGGGAACTATGGCTACACCTTC
TRBV6-1	TRBD2	TRBJ2-1	NA	CASSSLAGGPLEQFF	TGTGCCAGCAGCTCCTTAGCGGGAGGGCCACTTGAGCAGTTCTTC
TRBV6-1	TRBD1	TRBJ1-4	NA	CASSDGTGALATNEKLFF	TGTGCCAGCAGTGACGGGACAGGGGCACTCGCAACTAATGAAAAACTGTTTTTT
TRBV5-5	NA	TRBJ2-2	NA	CASSLDPGLVTGELFF	TGTGCCAGCAGCTTGGACCCCGGACTGGTCACCGGGGAGCTGTTTTTT
TRBV2	NA	TRBJ2-2	NA	CASSESELNTGELFF	TGTGCCAGCAGTGAAAGTGAACTGAACACCGGGGAGCTGTTTTTT
TRBV5-1	TRBD1	TRBJ1-4	NA	CASSLTPRGRRSEKLFF	TGCGCCAGCAGCTTGACCCCGAGGGGGCGGAGGAGTGAAAAACTGTTTTTT
TRBV6-1	TRBD2	TRBJ2-2	NA	CASSGTLAGRTGELFF	TGTGCCAGCAGTGGAACATTAGCGGGTCGGACCGGGGAGCTGTTTTTT
TRBV30	TRBD1	TRBJ2-3	NA	CAWSHRGSGDTQYF	TGTGCCTGGAGCCACAGGGGATCGGGAGATACGCAGTATTTT
TRBV19	TRBD2	TRBJ2-3	NA	CASSKGASGSGDTQYF	TGTGCCAGTAGTAAGGGGGCTAGCGGGAGTGGGGATACGCAGTATTTT
TRBV5-1	NA	TRBJ2-1	NA	CASSSSARDNEQFF	TGCGCCAGCAGCTCTAGCGCCAGAGACAATGAGCAGTTCTTC
TRBV7-9	TRBD1	TRBJ2-2	NA	CASSLRQGATGELFF	TGTGCCAGCAGCTTACGACAGGGGGCTACCGGGGAGCTGTTTTTT
TRBV10-2	NA	TRBJ1-5	NA	CASRPDGGGNQPQHF	TGCGCCAGCAGGCCCGACGGGGGGGGAAATCAGCCCCAGCATTTT
TRBV19	TRBD1	TRBJ1-4	NA	CASSPLALGGQGSSLNEKLFF	TGTGCCAGTAGTCCCCTCGCCCTCGGAGGACAGGGGTCCTCCCTTAATGAAAAACTGTTTTTT
TRBV12-5	NA	TRBJ1-5	NA	CASGSDAGNNQPQHF	TGTGCTAGTGGTTCGGATGCGGGGAACAATCAGCCCCAGCATTTT
TRBV5-1	NA	TRBJ1-1	NA	CASSLRSTGLDTEAFF	TGCGCCAGCAGCTTACGTAGCACAGGGCTGGACACTGAAGCTTTCTTT
TRBV5-1	NA	TRBJ2-2	NA	CASSSTPTGELFF	TGCGCCAGCAGCTCTACTCCGACCGGGGAGCTGTTTTTT
TRBV6-1	NA	TRBJ1-3	NA	CASSEDGDTIYF	TGTGCCAGCAGTGAAGACGGGGACACCATATATTTT
TRBV29-1	TRBD2	TRBJ2-1	NA	CSVPGLAGVNEQFF	TGCAGCGTTCCGGGACTAGCGGGAGTGAATGAGCAGTTCTTC
TRBV5-4	NA	TRBJ1-4	NA	CASSLGGGTAYEKLFF	TGTGCCAGCAGCTTGGGCGGGGGGACCGCTTATGAAAAACTGTTTTTT
TRBV6-5	NA	TRBJ2-5	once	CASSFPGSEGETQYF	TGTGCCAGCAGTTTCCCCGGGTCGGAAGGAGAGACCCAGTACTTC
TRBV18	NA	TRBJ1-1	once	CASSPTRSTEAFF	TGTGCCAGCTCACCAACGCGGAGCACTGAAGCTTTCTTT
TRBV12-5	NA	TRBJ2-5	NA	CASEGGGETQYF	TGTGCTAGTGAAGGGGGAGGGGAGACCCAGTACTTC
TRBV6-5	TRBD1	TRBJ2-7	once	CASSYSPDRVDEQYF	TGTGCCAGCAGTTACTCTCCAGACAGGGTGGACGAGCAGTACTTC
TRBV5-4	NA	TRBJ1-2	NA	CASSLRGEDYGYTF	TGTGCCAGCAGCTTGAGGGGCGAAGACTATGGCTACACCTTC
TRBV28	TRBD2	TRBJ2-4	NA	CASSLAPLLAGSPKNIQYF	TGTGCCAGCAGTTTAGCCCCCTTACTAGCGGGAAGTCCTAAAAACATTCAGTACTTC